This T cell receptor (beta chain) was recorded in a study of shared clonotypes between healthy human individuals. This clone appeared a single time. Its antigen is unknown. CD45RO-negative, CCR7-positively selected cells formed the naive CD8 fraction, excluding terminally differentiated effector memory CD45RA+ cells. Donation came from healthy HIV-negative adults that had no recent acute infections or vaccinations. Some clones are missing from TCRdb's copy, which holds only in-frame ones; the method was immunoSEQ multiplex PCR. The table shows nearly 2 million clones, with roughly 95% occurring only once. Study outcomes and limitations: The sole specimen, blood, was sampled, and tissue repertoires likely differ.

Germline CDR1 MGHRA, CDR2 YSYEKL. The CDR3 is made up of 14 amino acids. V was clipped by 2 bases and J by 2 bases, with 10 bases between them. V is TRBV4-1 and J is TRBJ2-7, with D perhaps assigned TRBD1 or TRBD2 (5 bases each). This clonotype was sampled from a man between 18 and 35 years old in good health. The sample consisted of naive CD8+ T cells sorted from blood. The CDR3 loop reads CASSQPGRTYEQYF. CDR3 in DNA: TGCGCCAGCAGCCAACCGGGACGGACCTACGAGCAGTACTTC.